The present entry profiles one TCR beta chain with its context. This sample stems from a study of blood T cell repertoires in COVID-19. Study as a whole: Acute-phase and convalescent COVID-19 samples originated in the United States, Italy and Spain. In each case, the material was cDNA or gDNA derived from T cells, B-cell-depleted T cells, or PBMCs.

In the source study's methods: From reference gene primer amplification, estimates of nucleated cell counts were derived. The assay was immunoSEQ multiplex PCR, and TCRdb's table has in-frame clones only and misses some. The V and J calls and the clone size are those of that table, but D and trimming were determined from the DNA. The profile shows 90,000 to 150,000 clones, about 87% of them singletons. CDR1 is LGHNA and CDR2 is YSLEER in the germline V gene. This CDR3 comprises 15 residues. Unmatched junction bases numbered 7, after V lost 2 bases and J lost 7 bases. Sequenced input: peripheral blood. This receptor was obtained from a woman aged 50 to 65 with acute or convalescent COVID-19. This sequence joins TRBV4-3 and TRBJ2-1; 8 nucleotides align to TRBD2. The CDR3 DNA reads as TGCGCCAGCAGCCAAAGCGGGAGACTCCGGAATGAGCAGTTCTTC. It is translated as CASSQSGRLRNEQFF.